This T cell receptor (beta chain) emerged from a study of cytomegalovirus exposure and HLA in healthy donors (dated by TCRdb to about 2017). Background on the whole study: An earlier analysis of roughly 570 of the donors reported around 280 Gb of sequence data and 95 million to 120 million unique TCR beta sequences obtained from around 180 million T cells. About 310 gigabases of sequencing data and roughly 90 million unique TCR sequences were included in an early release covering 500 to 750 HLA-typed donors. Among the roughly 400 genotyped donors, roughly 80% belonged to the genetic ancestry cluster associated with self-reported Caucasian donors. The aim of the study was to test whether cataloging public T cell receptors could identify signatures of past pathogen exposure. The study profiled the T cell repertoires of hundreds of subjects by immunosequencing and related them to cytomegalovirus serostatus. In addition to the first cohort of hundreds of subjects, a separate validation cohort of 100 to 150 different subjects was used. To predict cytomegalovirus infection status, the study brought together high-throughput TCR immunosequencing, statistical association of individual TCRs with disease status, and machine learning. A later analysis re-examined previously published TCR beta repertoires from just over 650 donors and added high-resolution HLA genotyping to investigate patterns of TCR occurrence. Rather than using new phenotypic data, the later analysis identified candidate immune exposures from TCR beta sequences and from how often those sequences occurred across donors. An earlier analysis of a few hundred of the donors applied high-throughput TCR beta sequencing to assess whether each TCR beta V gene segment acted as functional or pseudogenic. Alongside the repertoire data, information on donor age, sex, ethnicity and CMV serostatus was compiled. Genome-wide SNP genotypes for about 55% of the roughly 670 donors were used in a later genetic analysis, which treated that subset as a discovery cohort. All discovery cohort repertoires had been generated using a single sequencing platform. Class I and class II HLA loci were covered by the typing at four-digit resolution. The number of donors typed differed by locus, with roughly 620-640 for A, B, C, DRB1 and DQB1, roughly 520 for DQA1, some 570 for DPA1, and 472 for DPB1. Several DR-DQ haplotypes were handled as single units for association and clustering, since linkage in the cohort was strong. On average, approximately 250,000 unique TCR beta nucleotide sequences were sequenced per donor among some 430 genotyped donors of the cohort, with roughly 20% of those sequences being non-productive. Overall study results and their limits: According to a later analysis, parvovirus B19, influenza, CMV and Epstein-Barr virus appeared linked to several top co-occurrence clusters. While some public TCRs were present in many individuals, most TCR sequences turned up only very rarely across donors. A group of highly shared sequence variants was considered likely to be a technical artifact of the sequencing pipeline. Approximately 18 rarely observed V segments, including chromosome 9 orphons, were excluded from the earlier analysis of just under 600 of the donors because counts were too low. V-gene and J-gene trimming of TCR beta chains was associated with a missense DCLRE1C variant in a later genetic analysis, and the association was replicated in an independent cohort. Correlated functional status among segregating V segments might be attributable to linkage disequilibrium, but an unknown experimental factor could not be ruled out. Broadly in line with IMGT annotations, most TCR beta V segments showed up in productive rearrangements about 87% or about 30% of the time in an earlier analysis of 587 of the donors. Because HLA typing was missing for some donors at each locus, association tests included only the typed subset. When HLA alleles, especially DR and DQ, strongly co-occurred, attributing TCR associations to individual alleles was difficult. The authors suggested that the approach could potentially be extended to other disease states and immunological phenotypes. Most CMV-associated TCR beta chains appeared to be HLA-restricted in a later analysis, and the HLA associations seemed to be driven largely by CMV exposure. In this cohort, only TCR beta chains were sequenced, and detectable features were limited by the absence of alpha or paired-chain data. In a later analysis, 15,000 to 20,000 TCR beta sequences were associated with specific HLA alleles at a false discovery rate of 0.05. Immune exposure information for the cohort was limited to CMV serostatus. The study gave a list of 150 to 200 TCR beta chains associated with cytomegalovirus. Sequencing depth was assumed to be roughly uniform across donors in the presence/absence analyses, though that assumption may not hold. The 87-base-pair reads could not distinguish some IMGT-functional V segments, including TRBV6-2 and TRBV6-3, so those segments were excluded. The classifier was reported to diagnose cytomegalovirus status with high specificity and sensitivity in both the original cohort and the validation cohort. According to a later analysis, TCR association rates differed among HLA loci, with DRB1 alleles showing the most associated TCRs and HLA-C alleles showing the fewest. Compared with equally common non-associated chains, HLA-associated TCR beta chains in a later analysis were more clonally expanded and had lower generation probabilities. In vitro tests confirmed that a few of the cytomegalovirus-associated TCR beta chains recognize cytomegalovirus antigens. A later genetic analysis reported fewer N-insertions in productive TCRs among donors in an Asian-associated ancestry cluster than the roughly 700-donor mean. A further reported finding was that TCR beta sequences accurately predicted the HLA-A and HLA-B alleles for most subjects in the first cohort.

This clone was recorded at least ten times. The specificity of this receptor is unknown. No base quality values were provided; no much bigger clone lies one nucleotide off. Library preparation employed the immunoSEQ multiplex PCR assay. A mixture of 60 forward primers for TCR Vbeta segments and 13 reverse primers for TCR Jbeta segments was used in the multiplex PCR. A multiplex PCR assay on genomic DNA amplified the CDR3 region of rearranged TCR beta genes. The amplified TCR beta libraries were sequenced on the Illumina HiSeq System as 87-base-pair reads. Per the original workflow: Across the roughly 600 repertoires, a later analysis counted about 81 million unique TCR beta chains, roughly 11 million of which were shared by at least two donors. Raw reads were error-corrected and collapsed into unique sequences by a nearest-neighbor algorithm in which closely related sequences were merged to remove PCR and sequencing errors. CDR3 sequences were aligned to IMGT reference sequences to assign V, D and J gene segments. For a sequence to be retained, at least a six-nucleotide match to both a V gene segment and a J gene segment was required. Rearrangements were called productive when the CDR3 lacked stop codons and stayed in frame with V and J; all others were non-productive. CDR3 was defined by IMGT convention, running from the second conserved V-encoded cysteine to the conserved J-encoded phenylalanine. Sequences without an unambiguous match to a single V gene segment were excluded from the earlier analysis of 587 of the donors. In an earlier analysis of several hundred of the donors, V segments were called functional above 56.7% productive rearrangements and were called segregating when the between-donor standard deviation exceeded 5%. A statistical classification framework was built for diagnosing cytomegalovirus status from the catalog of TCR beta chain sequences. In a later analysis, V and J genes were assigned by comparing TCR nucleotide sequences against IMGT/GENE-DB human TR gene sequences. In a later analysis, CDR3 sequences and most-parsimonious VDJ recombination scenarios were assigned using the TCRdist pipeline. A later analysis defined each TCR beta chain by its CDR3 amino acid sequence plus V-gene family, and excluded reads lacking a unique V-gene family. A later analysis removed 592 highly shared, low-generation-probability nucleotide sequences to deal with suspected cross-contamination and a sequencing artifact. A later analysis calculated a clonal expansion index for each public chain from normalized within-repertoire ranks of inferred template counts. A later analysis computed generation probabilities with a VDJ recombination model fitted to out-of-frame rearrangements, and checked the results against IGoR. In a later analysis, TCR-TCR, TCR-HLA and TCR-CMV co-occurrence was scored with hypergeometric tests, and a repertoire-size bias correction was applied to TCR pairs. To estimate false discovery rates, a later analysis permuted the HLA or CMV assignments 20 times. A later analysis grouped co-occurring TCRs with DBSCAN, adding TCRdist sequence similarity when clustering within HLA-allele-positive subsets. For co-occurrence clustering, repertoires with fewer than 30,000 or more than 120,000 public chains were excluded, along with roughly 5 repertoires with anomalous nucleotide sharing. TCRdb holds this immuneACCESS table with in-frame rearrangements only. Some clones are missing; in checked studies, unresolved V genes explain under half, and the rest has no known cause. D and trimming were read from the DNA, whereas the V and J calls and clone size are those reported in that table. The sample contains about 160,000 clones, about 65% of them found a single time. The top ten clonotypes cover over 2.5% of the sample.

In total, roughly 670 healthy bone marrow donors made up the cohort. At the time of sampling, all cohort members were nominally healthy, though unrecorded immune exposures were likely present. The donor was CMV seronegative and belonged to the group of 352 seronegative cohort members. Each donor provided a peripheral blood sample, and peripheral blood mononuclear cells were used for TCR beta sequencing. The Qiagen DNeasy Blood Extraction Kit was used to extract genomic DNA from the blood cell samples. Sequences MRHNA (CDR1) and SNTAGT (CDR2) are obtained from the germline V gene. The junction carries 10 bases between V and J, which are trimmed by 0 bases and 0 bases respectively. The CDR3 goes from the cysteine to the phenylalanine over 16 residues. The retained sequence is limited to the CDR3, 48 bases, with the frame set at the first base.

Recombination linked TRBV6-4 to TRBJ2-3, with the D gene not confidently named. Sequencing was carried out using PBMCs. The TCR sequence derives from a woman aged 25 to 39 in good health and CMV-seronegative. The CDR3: CASSDSASRSTDTQYF. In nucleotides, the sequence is TGTGCCAGCAGTGACTCGGCTAGTCGGAGCACAGATACGCAGTATTTT.